This TCR beta chain was recovered during a study of T cell repertoires in ileal Crohn's disease. TCRdb's copy holds only in-frame clones and misses some; the assay was immunoSEQ multiplex PCR. The sample records approximately 11,000 clones, around 81% being singletons. The CDR3 extends over 15 amino acids. Sequenced sample: ileal tissue. The clonotype originates from an adult with Crohn's disease. The genes are TRBV1 and TRBJ2-5; whether TRBD1, the table's D call, matches the DNA was not checked. TRBV1 is classified as a pseudogene. The CDR3 here is CTSSRSGARFETQYF. The CDR3 bases are TGCACCAGCAGCCGGTCAGGGGCTCGGTTTGAGACCCAGTACTTC.